This TCR beta chain stems from a study of T cell changes during pregnancy in multiple sclerosis. Measured with immunoSEQ multiplex PCR; TCRdb has only the in-frame clones, and not every one. The table shows roughly 88,000 clones, with around 90% occurring only once. CDR3 length: 14 amino acids. V was pared by 5 bases and J by 12 bases, with 7 bases of the junction left unmatched. The germline V gene has CDR1 SGHRS and CDR2 YFSETQ. The source of this sequence is a female donor with multiple sclerosis, enrolled in a pregnancy study. This sample comprised peripheral blood, obtained in the first trimester of pregnancy. This chain uses TRBV5-1 with TRBJ2-3, with 15 positions matching TRBD2. CDR3 sequence (DNA): TGCGCCAGCAGACCTGGGACTAGCGGGAGGCTTCAGTATTTT. Translating it yields CASRPGTSGRLQYF.